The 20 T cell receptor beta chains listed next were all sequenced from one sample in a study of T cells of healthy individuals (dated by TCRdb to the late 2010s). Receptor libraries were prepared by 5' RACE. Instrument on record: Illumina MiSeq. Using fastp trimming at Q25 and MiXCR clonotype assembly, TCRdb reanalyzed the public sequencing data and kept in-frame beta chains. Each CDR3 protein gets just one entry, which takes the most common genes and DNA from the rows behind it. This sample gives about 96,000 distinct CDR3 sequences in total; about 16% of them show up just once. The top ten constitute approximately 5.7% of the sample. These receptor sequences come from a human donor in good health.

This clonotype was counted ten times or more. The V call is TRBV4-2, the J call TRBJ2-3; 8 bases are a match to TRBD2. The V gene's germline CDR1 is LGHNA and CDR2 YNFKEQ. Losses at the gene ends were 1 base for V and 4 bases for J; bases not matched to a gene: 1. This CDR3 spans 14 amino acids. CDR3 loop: CASSQAGGPDTQYF. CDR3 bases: TGTGCCAGCAGCCAAGCGGGGGGGCCAGATACGCAGTATTTT.

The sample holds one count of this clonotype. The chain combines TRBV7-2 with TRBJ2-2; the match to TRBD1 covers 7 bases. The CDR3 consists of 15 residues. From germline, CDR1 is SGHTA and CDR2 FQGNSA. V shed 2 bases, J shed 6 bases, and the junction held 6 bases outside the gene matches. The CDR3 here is CASSLQGVVAGELFF. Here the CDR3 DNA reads TGTGCCAGCAGCTTACAGGGGGTGGTGGCCGGGGAGCTGTTTTTT.

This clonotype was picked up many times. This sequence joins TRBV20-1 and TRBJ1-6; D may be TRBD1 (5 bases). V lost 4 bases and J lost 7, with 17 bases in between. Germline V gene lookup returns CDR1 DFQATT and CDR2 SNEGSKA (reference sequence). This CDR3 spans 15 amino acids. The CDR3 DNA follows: TGCAGTGCTACATTTGGGGCTAGACCAAATTCACCCCTCCACTTT. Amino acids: CSATFGARPNSPLHF.

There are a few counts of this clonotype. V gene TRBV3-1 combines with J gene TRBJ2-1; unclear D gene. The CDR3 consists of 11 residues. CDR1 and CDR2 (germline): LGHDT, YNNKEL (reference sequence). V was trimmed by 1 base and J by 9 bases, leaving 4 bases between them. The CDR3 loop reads CASSQAGEQFF. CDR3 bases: TGTGCCAGCAGCCAAGCGGGTGAGCAGTTCTTC.

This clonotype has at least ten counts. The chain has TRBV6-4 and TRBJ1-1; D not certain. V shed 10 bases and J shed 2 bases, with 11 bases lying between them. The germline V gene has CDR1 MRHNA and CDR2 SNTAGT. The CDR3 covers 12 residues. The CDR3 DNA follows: TGTGCCATTCGGCACTCTAACACTGAAGCTTTCTTT. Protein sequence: CAIRHSNTEAFF.

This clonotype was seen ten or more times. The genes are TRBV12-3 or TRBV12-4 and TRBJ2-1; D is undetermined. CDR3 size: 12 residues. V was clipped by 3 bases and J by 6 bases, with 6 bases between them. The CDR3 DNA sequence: TGTGCCAGCAGTTTTCTGGCCAATGAGCAGTTCTTC. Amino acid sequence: CASSFLANEQFF.

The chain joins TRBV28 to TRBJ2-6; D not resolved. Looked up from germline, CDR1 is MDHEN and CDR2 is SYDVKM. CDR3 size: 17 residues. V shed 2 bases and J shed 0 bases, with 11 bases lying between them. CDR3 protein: CASSLIGVPSGANVLTF. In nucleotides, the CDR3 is TGTGCCAGCAGTTTAATCGGCGTTCCCTCTGGGGCCAACGTCCTGACTTTC.

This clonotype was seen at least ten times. The CDR3 loop is CASKSDGAAYEQYF. In nucleotides, the CDR3 is TGTGCCAGCAAATCGGACGGAGCAGCCTACGAGCAGTACTTC. V usage is TRBV7-9 and J usage is TRBJ2-7; D is uncertain. Trimming removed 7 bases at V and 2 bases at J, with 15 bases between. Germline CDR1 reads SEHNR; CDR2 reads FQNEAQ (reference sequence). The CDR3 totals 14 residues.

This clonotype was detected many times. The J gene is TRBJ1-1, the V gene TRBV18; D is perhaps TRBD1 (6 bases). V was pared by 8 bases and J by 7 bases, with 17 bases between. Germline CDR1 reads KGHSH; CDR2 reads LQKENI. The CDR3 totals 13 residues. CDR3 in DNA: TGTGCCAGCGCAGGCCAGGGGACGGATGAAGCTTTCTTT. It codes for CASAGQGTDEAFF. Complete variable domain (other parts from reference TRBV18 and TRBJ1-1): NAGVMQNPRHLVRRRGQEARLRCSPMKGHSHVYWYRQLPEEGLKFMVYLQKENIIDESGMPKERFSAEFPKEGPSILRIQQVVRGDSAAYFCASAGQGTDEAFFGQGTRLTVV.

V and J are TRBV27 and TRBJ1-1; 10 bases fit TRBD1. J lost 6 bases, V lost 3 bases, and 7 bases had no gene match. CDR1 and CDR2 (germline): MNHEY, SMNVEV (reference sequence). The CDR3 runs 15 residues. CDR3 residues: CASSFKGTGVSEAFF. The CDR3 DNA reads TGTGCCAGCAGTTTTAAGGGGACAGGGGTCTCTGAAGCTTTCTTT.

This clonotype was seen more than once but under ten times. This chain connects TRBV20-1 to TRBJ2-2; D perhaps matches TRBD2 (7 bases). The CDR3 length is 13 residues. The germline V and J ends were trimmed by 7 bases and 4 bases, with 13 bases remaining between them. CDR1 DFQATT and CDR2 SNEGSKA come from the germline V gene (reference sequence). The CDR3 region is CSVRGGSTGELFF. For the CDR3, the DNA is TGCAGTGTTAGGGGGGGCTCCACCGGGGAGCTGTTTTTT.

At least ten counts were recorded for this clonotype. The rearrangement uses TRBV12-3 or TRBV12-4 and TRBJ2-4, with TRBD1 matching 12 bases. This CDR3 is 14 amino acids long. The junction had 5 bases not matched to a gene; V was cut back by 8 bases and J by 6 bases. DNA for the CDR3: TGTGCCAGCGGGGACAGGGGGCTGGTAAACATTCAGTACTTC. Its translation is CASGDRGLVNIQYF.

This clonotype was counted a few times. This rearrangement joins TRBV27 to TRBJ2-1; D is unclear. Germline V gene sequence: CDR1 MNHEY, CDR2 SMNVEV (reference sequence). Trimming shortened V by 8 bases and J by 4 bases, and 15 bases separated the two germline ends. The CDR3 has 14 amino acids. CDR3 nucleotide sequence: TGTGCCAGCCAAGAAGTAGGAGCTTACAATGAGCAGTTCTTC. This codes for CASQEVGAYNEQFF.

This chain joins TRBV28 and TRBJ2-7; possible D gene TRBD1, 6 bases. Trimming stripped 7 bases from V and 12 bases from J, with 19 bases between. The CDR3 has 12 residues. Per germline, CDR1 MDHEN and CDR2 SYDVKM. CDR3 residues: CASTERWTDWYF. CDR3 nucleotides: TGTGCCAGCACCGAAAGATGGACAGATTGGTACTTC.

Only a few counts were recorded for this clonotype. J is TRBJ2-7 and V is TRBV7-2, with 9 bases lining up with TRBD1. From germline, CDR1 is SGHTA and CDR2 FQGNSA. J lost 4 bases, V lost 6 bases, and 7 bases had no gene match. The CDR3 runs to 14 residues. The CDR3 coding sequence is TGTGCCAGCAGTGCTGGGACAGGGATATACGAGCAGTACTTC. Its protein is CASSAGTGIYEQYF. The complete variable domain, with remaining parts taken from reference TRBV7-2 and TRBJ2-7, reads GAGVSQSPSNKVTEKGKDVELRCDPISGHTALYWYRQSLGQGLEFLIYFQGNSAPDKSGLPSDRFSAERTGGSVSTLTIQRTQQEDSAVYLCASSAGTGIYEQYFGPGTRLTVT.

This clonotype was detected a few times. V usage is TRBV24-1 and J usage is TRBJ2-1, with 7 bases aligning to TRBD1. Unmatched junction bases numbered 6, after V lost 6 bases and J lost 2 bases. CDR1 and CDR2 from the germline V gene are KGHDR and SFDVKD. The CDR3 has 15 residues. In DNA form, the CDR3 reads TGTGCCACCAGTTCAGGGACAGCCCCCTACAATGAGCAGTTCTTC. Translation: CATSSGTAPYNEQFF.

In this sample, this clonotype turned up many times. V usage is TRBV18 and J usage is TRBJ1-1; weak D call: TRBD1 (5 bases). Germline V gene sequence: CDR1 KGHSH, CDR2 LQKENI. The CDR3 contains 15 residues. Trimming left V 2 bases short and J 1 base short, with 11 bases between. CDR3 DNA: TGTGCCAGCTCACCAAACCCGGGACGGAACACTGAAGCTTTCTTT. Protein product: CASSPNPGRNTEAFF.

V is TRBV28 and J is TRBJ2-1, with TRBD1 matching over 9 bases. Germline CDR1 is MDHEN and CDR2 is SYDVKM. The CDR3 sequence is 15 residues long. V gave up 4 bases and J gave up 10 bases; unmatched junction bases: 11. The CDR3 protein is CASSSAGQGSREQFF. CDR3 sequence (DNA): TGTGCCAGCAGTTCCGCGGGACAGGGAAGTCGGGAGCAGTTCTTC.

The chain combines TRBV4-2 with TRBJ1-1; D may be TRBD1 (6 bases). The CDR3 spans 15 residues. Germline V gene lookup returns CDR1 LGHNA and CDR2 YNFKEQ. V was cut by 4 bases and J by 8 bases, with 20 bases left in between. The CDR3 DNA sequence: TGTGCCAGCAGCCCCGCTCGCAGGGGAGTTGTAGAAGCTTTCTTT. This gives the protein CASSPARRGVVEAFF.

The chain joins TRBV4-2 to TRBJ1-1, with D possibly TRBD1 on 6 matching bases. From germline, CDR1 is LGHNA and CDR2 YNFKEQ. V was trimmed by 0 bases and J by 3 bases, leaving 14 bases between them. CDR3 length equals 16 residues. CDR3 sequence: CASSQDGGPQDTEAFF. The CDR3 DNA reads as TGTGCCAGCAGCCAAGACGGGGGCCCCCAGGACACTGAAGCTTTCTTT.